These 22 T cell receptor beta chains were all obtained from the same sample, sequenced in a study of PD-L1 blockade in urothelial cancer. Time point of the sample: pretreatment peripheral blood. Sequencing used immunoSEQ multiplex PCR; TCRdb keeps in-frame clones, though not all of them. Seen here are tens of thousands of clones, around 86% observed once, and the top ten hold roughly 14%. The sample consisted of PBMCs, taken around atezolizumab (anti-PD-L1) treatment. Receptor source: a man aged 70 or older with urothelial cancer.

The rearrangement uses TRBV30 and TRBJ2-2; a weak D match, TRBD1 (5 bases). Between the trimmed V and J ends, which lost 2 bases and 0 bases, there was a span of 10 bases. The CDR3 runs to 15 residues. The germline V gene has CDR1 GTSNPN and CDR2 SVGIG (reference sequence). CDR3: CAWSFDSANTGELFF. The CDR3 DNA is TGTGCCTGGAGTTTTGACAGCGCGAACACCGGGGAGCTGTTTTTT.

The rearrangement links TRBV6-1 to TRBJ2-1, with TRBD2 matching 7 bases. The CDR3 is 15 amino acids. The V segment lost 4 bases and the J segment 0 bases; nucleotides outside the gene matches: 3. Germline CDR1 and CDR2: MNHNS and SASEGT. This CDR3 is CASSGRDYSYNEQFF. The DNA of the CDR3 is TGTGCCAGCAGTGGCCGGGACTACTCCTACAATGAGCAGTTCTTC.

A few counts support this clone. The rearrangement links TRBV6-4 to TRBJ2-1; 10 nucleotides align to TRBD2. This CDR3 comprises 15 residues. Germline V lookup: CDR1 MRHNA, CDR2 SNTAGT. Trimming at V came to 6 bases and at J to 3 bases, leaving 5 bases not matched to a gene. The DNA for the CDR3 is TGTGCCAGCAGCCCCGGGACTAGCGACTACAATGAGCAGTTCTTC. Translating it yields CASSPGTSDYNEQFF.

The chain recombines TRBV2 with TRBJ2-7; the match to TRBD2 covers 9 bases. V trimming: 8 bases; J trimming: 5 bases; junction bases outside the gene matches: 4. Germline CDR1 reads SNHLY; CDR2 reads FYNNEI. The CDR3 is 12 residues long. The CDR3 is CASHRTSDEQYF. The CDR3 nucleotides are TGTGCCAGCCACCGGACTAGCGACGAGCAGTACTTC.

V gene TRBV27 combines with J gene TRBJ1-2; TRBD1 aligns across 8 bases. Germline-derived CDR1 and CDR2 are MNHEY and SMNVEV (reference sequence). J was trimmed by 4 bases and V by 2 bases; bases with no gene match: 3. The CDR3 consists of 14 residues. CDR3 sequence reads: CASSLQGAAYGYTF. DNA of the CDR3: TGTGCCAGCAGTTTACAGGGGGCTGCCTATGGCTACACCTTC.

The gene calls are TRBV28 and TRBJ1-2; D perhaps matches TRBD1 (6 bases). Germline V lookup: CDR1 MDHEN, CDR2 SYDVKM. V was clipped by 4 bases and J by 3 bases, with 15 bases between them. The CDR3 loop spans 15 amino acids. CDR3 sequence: CASSSPDRTDYGYTF. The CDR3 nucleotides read TGTGCCAGCAGTTCCCCCGACAGGACTGACTATGGCTACACCTTC.

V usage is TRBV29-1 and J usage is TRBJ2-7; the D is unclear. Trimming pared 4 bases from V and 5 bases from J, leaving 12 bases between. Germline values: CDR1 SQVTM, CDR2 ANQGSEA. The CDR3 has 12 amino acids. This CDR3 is CSVAAHTHEQYF. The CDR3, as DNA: TGCAGCGTTGCCGCGCATACCCACGAGCAGTACTTC.

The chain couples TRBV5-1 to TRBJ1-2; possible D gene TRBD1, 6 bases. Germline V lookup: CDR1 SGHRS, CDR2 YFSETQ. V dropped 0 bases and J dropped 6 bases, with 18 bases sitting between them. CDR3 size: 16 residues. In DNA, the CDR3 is TGCGCCAGCAGCTTGGTACCCCCGACAGGAGGAAATGGCTACACCTTC. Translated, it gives CASSLVPPTGGNGYTF.

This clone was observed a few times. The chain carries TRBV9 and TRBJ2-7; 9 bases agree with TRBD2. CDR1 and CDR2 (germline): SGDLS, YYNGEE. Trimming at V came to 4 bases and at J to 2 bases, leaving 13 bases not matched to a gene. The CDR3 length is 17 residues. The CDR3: CASSPTRLAGPTYEQYF. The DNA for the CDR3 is TGTGCCAGCAGCCCGACTCGGCTAGCGGGACCCACCTACGAGCAGTACTTC.

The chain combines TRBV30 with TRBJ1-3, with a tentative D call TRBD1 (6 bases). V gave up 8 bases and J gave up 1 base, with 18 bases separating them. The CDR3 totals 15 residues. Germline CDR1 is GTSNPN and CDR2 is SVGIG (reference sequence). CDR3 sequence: CATGGGALSGNTIYF. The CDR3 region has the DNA TGTGCCACTGGCGGGGGGGCTCTTTCTGGAAACACCATATATTTT.

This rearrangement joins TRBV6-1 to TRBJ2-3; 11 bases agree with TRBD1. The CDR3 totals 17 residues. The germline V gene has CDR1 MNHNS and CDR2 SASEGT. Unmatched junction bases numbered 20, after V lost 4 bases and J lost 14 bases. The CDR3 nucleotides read TGTGCCAGCAGTGCCTCCGCGGGGACAGGGGGTGGAAGATACGCGTATTTT. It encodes CASSASAGTGGGRYAYF.

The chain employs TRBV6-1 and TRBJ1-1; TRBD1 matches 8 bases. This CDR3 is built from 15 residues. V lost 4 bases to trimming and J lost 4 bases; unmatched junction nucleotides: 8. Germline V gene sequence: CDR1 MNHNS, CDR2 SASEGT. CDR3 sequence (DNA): TGTGCCAGCAGTGGGGGAACAGGGGGGTTCACTGAAGCTTTCTTT. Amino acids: CASSGGTGGFTEAFF.

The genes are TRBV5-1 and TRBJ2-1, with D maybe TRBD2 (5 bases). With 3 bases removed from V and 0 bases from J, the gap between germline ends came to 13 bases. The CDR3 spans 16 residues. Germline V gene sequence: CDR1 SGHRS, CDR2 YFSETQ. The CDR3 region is CASSWLSASSYNEQFF. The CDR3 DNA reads TGCGCCAGCAGCTGGCTTAGCGCGAGCTCCTACAATGAGCAGTTCTTC.

In nucleotides, the CDR3 is TGTGCCAGCAGCTTAGGACTAGCGGGCCCCAATGAGCAGTTCTTC. Its protein product is CASSLGLAGPNEQFF. J is TRBJ2-1 and V is TRBV5-4; 11 bases are shared with TRBD2. Trimming removed 2 bases from V and 6 bases from J; junction bases left unmatched: 4. The CDR3 extends over 15 amino acids. Per the germline V gene, CDR1 is SGHNT and CDR2 is YYREEE (reference sequence).

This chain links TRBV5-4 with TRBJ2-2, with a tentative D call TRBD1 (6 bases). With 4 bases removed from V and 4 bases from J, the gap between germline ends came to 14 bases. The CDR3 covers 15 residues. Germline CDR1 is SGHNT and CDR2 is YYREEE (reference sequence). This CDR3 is CASSGTGSGTGELFF. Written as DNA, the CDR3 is TGTGCCAGCAGCGGCACAGGGTCGGGCACCGGGGAGCTGTTTTTT. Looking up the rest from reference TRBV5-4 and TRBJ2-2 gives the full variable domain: ETGVTQSPTHLIKTRGQQVTLRCSSQSGHNTVSWYQQALGQGPQFIFQYYREEENGRGNFPPRFSGLQFPNYSSELNVNALELDDSALYLCASSGTGSGTGELFFGEGSRLTVL.

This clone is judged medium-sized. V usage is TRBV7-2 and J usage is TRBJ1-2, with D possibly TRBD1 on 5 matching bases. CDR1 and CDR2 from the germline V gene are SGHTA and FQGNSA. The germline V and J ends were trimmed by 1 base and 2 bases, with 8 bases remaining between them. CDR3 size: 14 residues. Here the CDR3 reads CASSLGRQNYGYTF. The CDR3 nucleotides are TGTGCCAGCAGCTTAGGAAGACAGAACTATGGCTACACCTTC.

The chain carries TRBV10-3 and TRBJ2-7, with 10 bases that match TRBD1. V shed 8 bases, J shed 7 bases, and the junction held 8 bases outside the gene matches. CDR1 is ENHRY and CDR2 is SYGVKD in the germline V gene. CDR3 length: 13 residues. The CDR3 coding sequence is TGTGCCATCGGTGGGACAGGGGCTAGGGAGCAGTACTTC. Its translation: CAIGGTGAREQYF.

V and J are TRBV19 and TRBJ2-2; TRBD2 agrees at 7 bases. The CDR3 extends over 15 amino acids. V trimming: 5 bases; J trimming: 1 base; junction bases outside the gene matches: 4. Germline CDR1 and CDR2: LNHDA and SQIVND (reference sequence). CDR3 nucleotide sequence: TGTGCCAGTAGTCTAGGCGGGGGGAACACCGGGGAGCTGTTTTTT. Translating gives CASSLGGGNTGELFF.

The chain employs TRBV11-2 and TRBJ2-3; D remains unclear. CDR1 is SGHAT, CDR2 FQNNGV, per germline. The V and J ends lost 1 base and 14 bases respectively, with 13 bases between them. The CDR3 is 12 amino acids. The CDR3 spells CASSLGRSYAYF. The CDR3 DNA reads TGTGCCAGCAGCTTAGGGCGGTCATACGCGTATTTT.

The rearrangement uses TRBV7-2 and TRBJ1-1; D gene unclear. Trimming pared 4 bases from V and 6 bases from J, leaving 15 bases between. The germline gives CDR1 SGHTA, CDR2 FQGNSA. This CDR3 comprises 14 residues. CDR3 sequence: CASSYDGNSAEAFF. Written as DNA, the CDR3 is TGTGCCAGCAGCTACGACGGAAATAGCGCTGAAGCTTTCTTT.

The chain's CDR3 is CASRKRTGGSSSPLHF. CDR3 sequence (DNA): TGTGCCAGCCGGAAGAGGACAGGGGGCAGCAGTTCACCCCTCCACTTT. This sequence joins TRBV2 and TRBJ1-6; TRBD1 aligns across 11 bases. The CDR3 is 16 residues long. Germline V lookup: CDR1 SNHLY, CDR2 FYNNEI. V trimming: 8 bases; J trimming: 9 bases; junction bases outside the gene matches: 12.

The CDR3 bases are TGTGCCAGCAAGGACTCGGGAAACACCATATATTTT. Its protein product is CASKDSGNTIYF. This chain connects TRBV6-6 to TRBJ1-3; D gene uncertain. Germline V gives CDR1 MNHNY, CDR2 SVGAGI (reference sequence). The CDR3 spans 12 residues. Deletions cut 7 bases from V and 4 bases from J, with 8 bases between.